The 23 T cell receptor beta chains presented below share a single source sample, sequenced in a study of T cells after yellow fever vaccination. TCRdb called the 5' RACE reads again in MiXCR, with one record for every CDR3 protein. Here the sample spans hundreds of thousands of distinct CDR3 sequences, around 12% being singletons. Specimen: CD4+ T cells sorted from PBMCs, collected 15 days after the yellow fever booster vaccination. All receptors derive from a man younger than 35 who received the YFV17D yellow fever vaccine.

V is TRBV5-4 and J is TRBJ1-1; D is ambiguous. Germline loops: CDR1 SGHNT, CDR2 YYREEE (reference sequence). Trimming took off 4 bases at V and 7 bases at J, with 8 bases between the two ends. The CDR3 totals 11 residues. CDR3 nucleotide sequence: TGTGCCAGCAGCACAGAGCATGAAGCTTTCTTT. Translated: CASSTEHEAFF. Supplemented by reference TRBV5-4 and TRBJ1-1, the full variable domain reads ETGVTQSPTHLIKTRGQQVTLRCSSQSGHNTVSWYQQALGQGPQFIFQYYREEENGRGNFPPRFSGLQFPNYSSELNVNALELDDSALYLCASSTEHEAFFGQGTRLTVV.

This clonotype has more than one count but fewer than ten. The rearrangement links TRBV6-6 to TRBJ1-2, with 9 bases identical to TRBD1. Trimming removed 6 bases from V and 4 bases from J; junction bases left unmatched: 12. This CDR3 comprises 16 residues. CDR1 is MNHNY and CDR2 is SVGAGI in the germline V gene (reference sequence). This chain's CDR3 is CASSRGDREVSYGYTF. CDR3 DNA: TGTGCCAGCAGCCGTGGGGACAGGGAAGTTAGCTATGGCTACACCTTC.

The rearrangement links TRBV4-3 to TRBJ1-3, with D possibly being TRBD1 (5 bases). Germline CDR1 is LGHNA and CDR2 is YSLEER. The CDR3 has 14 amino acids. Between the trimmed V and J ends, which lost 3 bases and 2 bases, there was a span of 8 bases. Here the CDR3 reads CASSHGGTGNTIYF. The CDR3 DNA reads TGCGCCAGCAGCCACGGGGGTACTGGAAACACCATATATTTT.

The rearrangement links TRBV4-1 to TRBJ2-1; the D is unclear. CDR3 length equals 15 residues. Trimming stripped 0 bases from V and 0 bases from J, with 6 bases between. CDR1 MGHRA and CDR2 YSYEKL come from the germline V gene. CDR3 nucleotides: TGCGCCAGCAGCCAAGACTCTTCCTCCTACAATGAGCAGTTCTTC. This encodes CASSQDSSSYNEQFF.

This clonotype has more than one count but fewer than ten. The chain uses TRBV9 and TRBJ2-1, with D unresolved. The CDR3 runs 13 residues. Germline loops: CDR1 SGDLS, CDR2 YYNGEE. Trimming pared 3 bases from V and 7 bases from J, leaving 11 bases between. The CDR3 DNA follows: TGTGCCAGCAGCGCCTACAGACGGAATGAGCAGTTCTTC. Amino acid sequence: CASSAYRRNEQFF.

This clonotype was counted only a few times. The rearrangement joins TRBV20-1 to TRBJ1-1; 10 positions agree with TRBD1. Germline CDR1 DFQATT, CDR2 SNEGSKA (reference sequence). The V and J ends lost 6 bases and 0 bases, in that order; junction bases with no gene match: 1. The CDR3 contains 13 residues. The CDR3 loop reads CSADRGLNTEAFF. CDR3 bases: TGCAGTGCCGACAGGGGGCTGAACACTGAAGCTTTCTTT.

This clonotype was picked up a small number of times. The DNA for the CDR3 is TGCGCCAGCAGCCCTTCGGGCCCCAATCAGCCCCAGCATTTT. Translating gives CASSPSGPNQPQHF. The chain recombines TRBV5-1 with TRBJ1-5; D uncertain. The ends were cut back, 4 bases at V and 3 bases at J, with 11 bases in the middle. Looked up from germline, CDR1 is SGHRS and CDR2 is YFSETQ. The CDR3 has 14 residues.

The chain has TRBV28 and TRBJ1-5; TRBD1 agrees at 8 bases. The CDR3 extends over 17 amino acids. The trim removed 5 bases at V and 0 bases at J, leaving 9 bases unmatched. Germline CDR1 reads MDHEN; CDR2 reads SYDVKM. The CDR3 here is CASSTGTGLYSNQPQHF. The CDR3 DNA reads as TGTGCCAGCAGTACCGGGACAGGCCTTTATAGCAATCAGCCCCAGCATTTT.

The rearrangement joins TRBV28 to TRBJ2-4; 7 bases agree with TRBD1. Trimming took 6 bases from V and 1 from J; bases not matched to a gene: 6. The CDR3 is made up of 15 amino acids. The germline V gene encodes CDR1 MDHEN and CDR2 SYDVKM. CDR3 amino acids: CASSQTGSAKNIQYF. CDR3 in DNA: TGTGCCAGCAGCCAGACAGGGTCGGCCAAAAACATTCAGTACTTC.

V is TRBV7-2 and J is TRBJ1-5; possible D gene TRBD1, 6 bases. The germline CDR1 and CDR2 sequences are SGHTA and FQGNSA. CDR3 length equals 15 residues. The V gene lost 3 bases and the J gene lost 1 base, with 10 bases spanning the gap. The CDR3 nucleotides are TGTGCCAGCAGCTTCGGGACAAGGAGCAATCAGCCCCAGCATTTT. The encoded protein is CASSFGTRSNQPQHF.

CDR3 nucleotide sequence: TGCGCCAGCAGCCAAGATAGTAGGACAGGGCCCTACGAGCAGTACTTC. Translating it yields CASSQDSRTGPYEQYF. V usage is TRBV4-3 and J usage is TRBJ2-7, with 8 bases lining up with TRBD1. Germline CDR1 is LGHNA and CDR2 is YSLEER. This CDR3 region has 16 residues. V shed 0 bases and J 2 bases; nucleotides not matched to a gene: 6.

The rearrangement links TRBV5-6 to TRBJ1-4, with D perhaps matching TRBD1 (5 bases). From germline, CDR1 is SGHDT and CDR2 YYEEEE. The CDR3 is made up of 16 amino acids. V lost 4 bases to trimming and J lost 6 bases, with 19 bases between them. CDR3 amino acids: CASSPLARAEDEKLFF. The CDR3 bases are TGTGCCAGCAGCCCTTTAGCCAGGGCAGAAGATGAAAAACTGTTTTTT.

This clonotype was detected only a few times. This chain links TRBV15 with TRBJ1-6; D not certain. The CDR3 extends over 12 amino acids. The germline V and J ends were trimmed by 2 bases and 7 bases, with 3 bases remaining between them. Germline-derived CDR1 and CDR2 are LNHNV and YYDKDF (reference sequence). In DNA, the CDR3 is TGTGCCACCAGCAGATCAAATTCACCCCTCCACTTT. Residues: CATSRSNSPLHF. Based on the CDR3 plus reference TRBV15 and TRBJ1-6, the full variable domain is DAMVIQNPRYQVTQFGKPVTLSCSQTLNHNVMYWYQQKSSQAPKLLFHYYDKDFNNEADTPDNFQSRRPNTSFCFLDIRSPGLGDTAMYLCATSRSNSPLHFGNGTRLTVT.

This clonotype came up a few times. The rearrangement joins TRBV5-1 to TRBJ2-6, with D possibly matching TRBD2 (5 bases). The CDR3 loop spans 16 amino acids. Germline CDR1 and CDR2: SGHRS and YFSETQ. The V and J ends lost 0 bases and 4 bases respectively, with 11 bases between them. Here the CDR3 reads CASSLGGIPGANVLTF. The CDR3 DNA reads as TGCGCCAGCAGCTTGGGAGGGATCCCCGGGGCCAACGTCCTGACTTTC. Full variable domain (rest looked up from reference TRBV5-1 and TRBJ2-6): KAGVTQTPRYLIKTRGQQVTLSCSPISGHRSVSWYQQTPGQGLQFLFEYFSETQRNKGNFPGRFSGRQFSNSRSEMNVSTLELGDSALYLCASSLGGIPGANVLTFGAGSRLTVL.

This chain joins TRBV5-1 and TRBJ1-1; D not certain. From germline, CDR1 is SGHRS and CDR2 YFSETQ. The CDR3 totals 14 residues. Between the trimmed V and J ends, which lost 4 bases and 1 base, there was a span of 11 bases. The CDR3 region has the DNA TGCGCCAGCAGCCTTATCCCATCGAACACTGAAGCTTTCTTT. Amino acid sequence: CASSLIPSNTEAFF.

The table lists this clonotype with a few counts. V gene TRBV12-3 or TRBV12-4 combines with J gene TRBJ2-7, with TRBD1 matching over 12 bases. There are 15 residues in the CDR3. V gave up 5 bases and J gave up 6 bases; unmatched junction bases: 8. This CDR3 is CASSVWDRGLGEQYV. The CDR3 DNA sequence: TGTGCCAGCAGTGTGTGGGACAGGGGGCTGGGCGAGCAGTACGTC.

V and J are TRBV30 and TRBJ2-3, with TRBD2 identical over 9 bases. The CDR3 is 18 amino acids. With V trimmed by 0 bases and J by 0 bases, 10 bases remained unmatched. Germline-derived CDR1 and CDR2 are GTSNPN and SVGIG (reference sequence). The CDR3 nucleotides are TGTGCCTGGAGTGTAAAAGGCGGGGGGGCCCCGAGCACAGATACGCAGTATTTT. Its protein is CAWSVKGGGAPSTDTQYF.

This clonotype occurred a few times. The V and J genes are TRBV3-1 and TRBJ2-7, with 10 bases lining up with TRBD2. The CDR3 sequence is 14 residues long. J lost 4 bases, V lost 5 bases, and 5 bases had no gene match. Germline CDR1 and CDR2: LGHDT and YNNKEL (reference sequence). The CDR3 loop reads CASSTPSGGYEQYF. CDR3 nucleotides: TGTGCCAGCAGCACCCCTAGCGGGGGTTACGAGCAGTACTTC.

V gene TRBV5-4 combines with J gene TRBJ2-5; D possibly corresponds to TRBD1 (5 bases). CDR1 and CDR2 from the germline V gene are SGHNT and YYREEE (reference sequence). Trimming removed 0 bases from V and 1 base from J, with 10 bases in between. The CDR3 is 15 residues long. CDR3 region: CASSLVRGGQETQYF. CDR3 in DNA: TGTGCCAGCAGCTTGGTAAGGGGTGGCCAAGAGACCCAGTACTTC.

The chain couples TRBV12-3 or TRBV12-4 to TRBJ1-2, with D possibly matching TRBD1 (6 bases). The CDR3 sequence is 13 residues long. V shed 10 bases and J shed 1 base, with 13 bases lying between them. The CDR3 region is CATGQLDNYGYTF. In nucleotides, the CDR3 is TGTGCCACCGGACAGTTGGATAACTATGGCTACACCTTC.

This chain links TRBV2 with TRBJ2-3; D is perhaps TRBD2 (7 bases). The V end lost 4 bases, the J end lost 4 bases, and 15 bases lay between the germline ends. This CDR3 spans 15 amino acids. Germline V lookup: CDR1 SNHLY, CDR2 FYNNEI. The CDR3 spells CASSVEGGGADTQYF. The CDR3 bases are TGTGCCAGCAGTGTGGAGGGGGGAGGGGCAGATACGCAGTATTTT. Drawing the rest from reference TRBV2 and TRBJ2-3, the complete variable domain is EPEVTQTPSHQVTQMGQEVILRCVPISNHLYFYWYRQILGQKVEFLVSFYNNEISEKSEIFDDQFSVERPDGSNFTLKIRSTKLEDSAMYFCASSVEGGGADTQYFGPGTRLTVL.

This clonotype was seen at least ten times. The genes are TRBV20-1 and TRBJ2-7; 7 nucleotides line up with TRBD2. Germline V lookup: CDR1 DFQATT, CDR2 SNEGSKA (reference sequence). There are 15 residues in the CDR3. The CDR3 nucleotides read TGCGGAGCGGGGTTAGGTGGGGACCGCTCCTACGAGCAGTACTTC. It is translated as CGAGLGGDRSYEQYF.

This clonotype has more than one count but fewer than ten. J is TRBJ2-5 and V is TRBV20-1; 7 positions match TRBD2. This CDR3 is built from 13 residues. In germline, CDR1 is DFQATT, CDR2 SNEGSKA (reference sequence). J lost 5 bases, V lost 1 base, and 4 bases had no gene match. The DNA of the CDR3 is TGCAGTGCTAGAGCGGGGGAGGGGGAGACCCAGTACTTC. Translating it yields CSARAGEGETQYF.